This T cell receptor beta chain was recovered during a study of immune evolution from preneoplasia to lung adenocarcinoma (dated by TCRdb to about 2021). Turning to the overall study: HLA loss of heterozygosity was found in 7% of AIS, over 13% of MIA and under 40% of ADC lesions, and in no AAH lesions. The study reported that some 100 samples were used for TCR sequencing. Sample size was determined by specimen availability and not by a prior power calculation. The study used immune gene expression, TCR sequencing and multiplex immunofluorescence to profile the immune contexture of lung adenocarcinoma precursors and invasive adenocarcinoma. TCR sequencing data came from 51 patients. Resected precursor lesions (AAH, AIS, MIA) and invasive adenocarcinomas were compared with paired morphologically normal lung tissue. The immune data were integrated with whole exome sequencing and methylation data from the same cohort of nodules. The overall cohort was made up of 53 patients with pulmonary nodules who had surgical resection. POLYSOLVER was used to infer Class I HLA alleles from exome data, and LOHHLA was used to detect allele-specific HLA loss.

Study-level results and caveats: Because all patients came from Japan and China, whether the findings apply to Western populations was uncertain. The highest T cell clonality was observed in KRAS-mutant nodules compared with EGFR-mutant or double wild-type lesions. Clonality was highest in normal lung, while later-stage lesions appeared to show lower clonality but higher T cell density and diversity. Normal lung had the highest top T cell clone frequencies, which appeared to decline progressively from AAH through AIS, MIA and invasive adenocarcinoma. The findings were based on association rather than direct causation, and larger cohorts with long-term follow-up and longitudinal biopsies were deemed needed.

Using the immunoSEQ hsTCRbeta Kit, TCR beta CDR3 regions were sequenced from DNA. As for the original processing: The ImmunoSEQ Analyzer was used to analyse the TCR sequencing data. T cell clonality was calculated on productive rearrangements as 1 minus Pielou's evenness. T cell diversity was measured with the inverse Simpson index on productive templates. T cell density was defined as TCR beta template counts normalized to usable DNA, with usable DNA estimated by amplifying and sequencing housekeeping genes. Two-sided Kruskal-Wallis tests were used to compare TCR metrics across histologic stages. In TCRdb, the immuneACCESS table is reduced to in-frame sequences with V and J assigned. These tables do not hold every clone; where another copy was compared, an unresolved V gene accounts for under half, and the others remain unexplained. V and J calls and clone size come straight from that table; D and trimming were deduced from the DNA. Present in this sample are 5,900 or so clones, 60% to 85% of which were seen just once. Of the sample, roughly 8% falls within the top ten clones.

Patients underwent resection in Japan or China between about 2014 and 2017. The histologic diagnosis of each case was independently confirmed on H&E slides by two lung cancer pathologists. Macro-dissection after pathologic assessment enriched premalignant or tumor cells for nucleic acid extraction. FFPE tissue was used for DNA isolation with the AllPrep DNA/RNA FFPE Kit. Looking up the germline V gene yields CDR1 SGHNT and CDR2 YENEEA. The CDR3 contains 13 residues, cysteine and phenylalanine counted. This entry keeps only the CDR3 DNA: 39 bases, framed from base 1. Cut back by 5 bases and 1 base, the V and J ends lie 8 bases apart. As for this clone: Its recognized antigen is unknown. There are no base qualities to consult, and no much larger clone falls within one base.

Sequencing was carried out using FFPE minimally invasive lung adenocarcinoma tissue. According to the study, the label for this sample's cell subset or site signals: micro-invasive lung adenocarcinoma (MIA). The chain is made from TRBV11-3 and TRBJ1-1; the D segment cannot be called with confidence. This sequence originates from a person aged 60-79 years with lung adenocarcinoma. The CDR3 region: CASSLGWNTEAFF. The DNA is TGTGCCAGCAGCCTCGGGTGGAACACTGAAGCTTTCTTT.